The T cell receptor beta chain under discussion was sequenced for a study of blood T cell repertoires in COVID-19. With 5 bases removed from V and 1 base from J, the gap between germline ends came to 11 bases. The CDR3 sequence is 13 residues long. Germline loops: CDR1 GTSNPN, CDR2 SVGIG (reference sequence). The data were produced by immunoSEQ multiplex PCR, yet TCRdb's version contains in-frame clones alone and is incomplete. The table lists a few hundred thousand clones, about 89% of them singletons. Sequencing was carried out using PBMCs or T cells enriched from blood (not recorded which). This chain joins TRBV30 and TRBJ1-1; D perhaps matches TRBD1 (5 bases). This TCR derives from a man aged 25 to 40 who had recovered from COVID-19. CDR3 DNA sequence: TGTGCCTGGGATAGACAGAGGAACACTGAAGCTTTCTTT. Translation: CAWDRQRNTEAFF.